This TCR beta chain is from a study of blood T cell repertoires in COVID-19. Some clones are missing from TCRdb's copy, which holds only in-frame ones; the method was immunoSEQ multiplex PCR. The table shows about 140,000 clones, with about 86% occurring only once. Per the germline V gene, CDR1 is MNHEY and CDR2 is SMNVEV (reference sequence). V lost 6 bases to trimming and J lost 3 bases, with 20 bases between them. The CDR3 spans 16 residues. This clonotype was sampled from an older woman with acute or convalescent COVID-19. Sequencing used peripheral blood. The chain has TRBV27 and TRBJ1-1; tentatively, D is TRBD1 (6 bases). CDR3 amino acids: CASRQGYGNFYTEAFF. The CDR3 DNA sequence: TGTGCCAGCAGGCAGGGGTACGGGAATTTCTACACTGAAGCTTTCTTT.